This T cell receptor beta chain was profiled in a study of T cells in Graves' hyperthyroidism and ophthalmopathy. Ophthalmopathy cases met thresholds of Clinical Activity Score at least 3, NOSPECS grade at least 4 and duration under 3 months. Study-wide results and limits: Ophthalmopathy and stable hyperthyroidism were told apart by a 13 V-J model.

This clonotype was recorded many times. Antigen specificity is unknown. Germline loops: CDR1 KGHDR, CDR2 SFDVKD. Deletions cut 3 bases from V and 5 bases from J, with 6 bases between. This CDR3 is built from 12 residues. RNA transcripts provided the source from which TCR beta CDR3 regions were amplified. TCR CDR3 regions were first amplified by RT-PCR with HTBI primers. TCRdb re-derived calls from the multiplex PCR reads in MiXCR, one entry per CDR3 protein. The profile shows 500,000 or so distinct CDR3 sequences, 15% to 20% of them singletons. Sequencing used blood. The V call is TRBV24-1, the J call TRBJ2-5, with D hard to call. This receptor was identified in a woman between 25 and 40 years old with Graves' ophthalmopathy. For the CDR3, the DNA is TGTGCCACCAGTGATGTATGGGAGACCCAGTACTTC. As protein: CATSDVWETQYF.